This is a list of T cell receptor beta chains from one sample in a study of blood T cell repertoires in COVID-19. Sequencing was performed with immunoSEQ multiplex PCR; in TCRdb, only in-frame clones are kept and a portion is missing. Of roughly 250,000 clones in the sample, 65% to 80% were seen once. Sequences were obtained from peripheral blood. The source is a woman aged 40 to 50 with active or convalescent COVID-19. Each CDR3 is given with its conserved first and last residue. Fields, in order: V gene, clone size, J gene, D gene, CDR3 protein, CDR3 DNA. A D gene is named only where the DNA matches it firmly. Only part of the rows carry a size: once, few, many, or a class if the clone is expanded.

v_call: TRBV7-2
clone_size: -
j_call: TRBJ1-5
d_call: TRBD1
cdr3_aa: CASSLAPSTGGQPQHF
cdr3_nt: TGTGCCAGCAGCTTAGCACCTTCGACAGGGGGTCAGCCCCAGCATTTT

v_call: TRBV5-8
clone_size: -
j_call: TRBJ2-1
d_call: -
cdr3_aa: CASSPEAPERGEQFF
cdr3_nt: TGTGCCAGCAGCCCGGAGGCACCTGAACGGGGTGAGCAGTTCTTC

v_call: TRBV24-1
clone_size: -
j_call: TRBJ1-6
d_call: -
cdr3_aa: CATSEVGGSPLHF
cdr3_nt: TGTGCCACCAGTGAAGTAGGGGGTTCACCCCTCCACTTT

v_call: TRBV21-1
clone_size: -
j_call: TRBJ1-1
d_call: -
cdr3_aa: CASSKKEGLSTEAFF
cdr3_nt: TGTGCCAGCAGCAAGAAGGAGGGGCTCAGCACTGAAGCTTTCTTT

v_call: TRBV19
clone_size: -
j_call: TRBJ1-6
d_call: -
cdr3_aa: CASSNGGELSPLHF
cdr3_nt: TGTGCCAGTAGTAATGGCGGGGAGCTGTCACCCCTCCACTTT

v_call: TRBV12-3/TRBV12-4
clone_size: -
j_call: TRBJ1-2
d_call: -
cdr3_aa: CASRLQGGYGYTF
cdr3_nt: TGTGCCAGCAGGCTACAGGGCGGCTATGGCTACACCTTC

v_call: TRBV27
clone_size: -
j_call: TRBJ1-4
d_call: TRBD1
cdr3_aa: CASSLSPGTGGRIEKLFF
cdr3_nt: TGTGCCAGCAGTTTATCGCCCGGGACAGGGGGCAGGATTGAAAAACTGTTTTTT

v_call: TRBV10-1
clone_size: once
j_call: TRBJ2-1
d_call: TRBD2
cdr3_aa: CASSSGGAVNEQFF
cdr3_nt: TGCGCCAGTTCGAGCGGGGGGGCCGTTAATGAGCAGTTCTTC

v_call: TRBV24-1
clone_size: few
j_call: TRBJ2-2
d_call: -
cdr3_aa: CATSDLRTAITGELFF
cdr3_nt: TGTGCCACCAGTGATTTGCGGACAGCGATCACCGGGGAGCTGTTTTTT

v_call: TRBV9
clone_size: -
j_call: TRBJ2-7
d_call: -
cdr3_aa: CASSVGVQGSEQYF
cdr3_nt: TGTGCCAGCAGCGTAGGGGTTCAGGGGTCCGAGCAGTACTTC

v_call: TRBV7-2
clone_size: -
j_call: TRBJ2-5
d_call: TRBD2
cdr3_aa: CASSPYGTRRGETQYF
cdr3_nt: TGTGCCAGCAGTCCTTACGGGACTAGGAGAGGAGAGACCCAGTACTTC

v_call: TRBV4-1
clone_size: -
j_call: TRBJ2-1
d_call: TRBD1
cdr3_aa: CASSQLQGYNEQFF
cdr3_nt: TGCGCCAGCAGCCAATTACAGGGGTACAATGAGCAGTTCTTC

v_call: TRBV9
clone_size: few
j_call: TRBJ2-2
d_call: TRBD2
cdr3_aa: CASSALTSGGTGELFF
cdr3_nt: TGTGCCAGCAGCGCGTTGACTAGCGGGGGCACCGGGGAGCTGTTTTTT

v_call: TRBV15
clone_size: -
j_call: TRBJ2-1
d_call: -
cdr3_aa: CATSRDGRINEQFF
cdr3_nt: TGTGCCACCAGCAGAGATGGGAGAATCAATGAGCAGTTCTTC

v_call: TRBV7-9
clone_size: once
j_call: TRBJ2-2
d_call: -
cdr3_aa: CASSVVYPGDTGELFF
cdr3_nt: TGTGCCAGCAGCGTTGTTTATCCGGGGGACACCGGGGAGCTGTTTTTT

v_call: TRBV3-1/TRBV3-2
clone_size: once
j_call: TRBJ2-1
d_call: -
cdr3_aa: CASAPGFYSYNEQFF
cdr3_nt: TGTGCCTCCGCCCCGGGGTTCTACTCCTACAATGAGCAGTTCTTC

v_call: TRBV7-2
clone_size: -
j_call: TRBJ1-5
d_call: -
cdr3_aa: CASSSDTRGTQPQHF
cdr3_nt: TGTGCCAGCAGCTCGGATACCAGGGGTACTCAGCCCCAGCATTTT

v_call: TRBV24-1
clone_size: -
j_call: TRBJ2-2
d_call: -
cdr3_aa: CATSDPTGTHTGELFF
cdr3_nt: TGTGCCACCAGTGATCCTACAGGGACCCACACCGGGGAGCTGTTTTTT

v_call: TRBV24-1
clone_size: -
j_call: TRBJ2-1
d_call: TRBD1
cdr3_aa: CATSDATGDDEQFF
cdr3_nt: TGTGCCACCAGTGATGCTACAGGGGATGATGAGCAGTTCTTC

v_call: TRBV10-3
clone_size: -
j_call: TRBJ2-3
d_call: -
cdr3_aa: CAISESTAGSITDTQYF
cdr3_nt: TGTGCCATCAGTGAGTCAACGGCGGGGTCTATCACAGATACGCAGTATTTT

v_call: TRBV19
clone_size: -
j_call: TRBJ1-6
d_call: -
cdr3_aa: CASSMVGSYNSPLHF
cdr3_nt: TGTGCCAGTAGTATGGTCGGTTCCTATAATTCACCCCTCCACTTT

v_call: TRBV28
clone_size: -
j_call: TRBJ2-1
d_call: -
cdr3_aa: CASTPGSSYNEQFF
cdr3_nt: TGTGCCAGCACACCCGGGAGCTCCTACAATGAGCAGTTCTTC

v_call: TRBV11-2
clone_size: -
j_call: TRBJ1-4
d_call: TRBD1
cdr3_aa: CASSQRGTVPTNEKLFF
cdr3_nt: TGTGCCAGCAGCCAACGAGGGACAGTTCCAACTAATGAAAAACTGTTTTTT

v_call: TRBV5-6
clone_size: -
j_call: TRBJ2-2
d_call: -
cdr3_aa: CASSITGELFF
cdr3_nt: TGTGCCAGCAGCATAACCGGGGAGCTGTTTTTT

v_call: TRBV6-1
clone_size: -
j_call: TRBJ1-6
d_call: TRBD1
cdr3_aa: CASSERGQGPLLIPNSPLHF
cdr3_nt: TGTGCCAGCAGTGAACGAGGACAGGGGCCCCTTCTCATCCCCAATTCACCCCTCCACTTT

v_call: TRBV11-3
clone_size: -
j_call: TRBJ2-5
d_call: -
cdr3_aa: CASSLGQAQETQYF
cdr3_nt: TGTGCCAGCAGCTTGGGGCAGGCCCAAGAGACCCAGTACTTC

v_call: TRBV7-6
clone_size: -
j_call: TRBJ2-7
d_call: -
cdr3_aa: CASSTGIPADYEQYF
cdr3_nt: TGTGCCAGCAGCACGGGGATCCCAGCAGACTACGAGCAGTACTTC

v_call: TRBV7-9
clone_size: once
j_call: TRBJ1-2
d_call: TRBD1
cdr3_aa: CASSLGGQRGTYGYTF
cdr3_nt: TGTGCCAGCAGCTTAGGGGGACAGCGAGGGACCTATGGCTACACCTTC

v_call: TRBV5-4
clone_size: -
j_call: TRBJ2-3
d_call: -
cdr3_aa: CASSRTTDTQYF
cdr3_nt: TGTGCCAGCAGCCGCACTACAGATACGCAGTATTTT

v_call: TRBV5-1
clone_size: -
j_call: TRBJ1-4
d_call: -
cdr3_aa: CASSLEGAGEKLFF
cdr3_nt: TGCGCCAGCAGCTTGGAAGGGGCGGGGGAAAAACTGTTTTTT

v_call: TRBV3-1/TRBV3-2
clone_size: -
j_call: TRBJ2-3
d_call: TRBD1
cdr3_aa: CASSLSDRGLQGDTQYF
cdr3_nt: TGTGCCAGCAGCCTCTCCGACAGGGGCCTACAGGGGGATACGCAGTATTTT

v_call: TRBV25-1
clone_size: -
j_call: TRBJ1-1
d_call: -
cdr3_aa: CASGRATSTEAFF
cdr3_nt: TGTGCCAGCGGGAGAGCTACGTCCACTGAAGCTTTCTTT

v_call: TRBV5-4
clone_size: -
j_call: TRBJ2-5
d_call: -
cdr3_aa: CASSYGLAETQYF
cdr3_nt: TGTGCCAGCAGCTACGGCCTAGCGGAGACCCAGTACTTC

v_call: TRBV7-3
clone_size: -
j_call: TRBJ2-1
d_call: TRBD2
cdr3_aa: CASSPQGGGDYNEQFF
cdr3_nt: TGTGCCAGCAGCCCCCAAGGCGGGGGGGACTACAATGAGCAGTTCTTC

v_call: TRBV25-1
clone_size: -
j_call: TRBJ2-1
d_call: -
cdr3_aa: CASSEYLQGNEQFF
cdr3_nt: TGTGCCAGCAGTGAATACCTACAGGGAAATGAGCAGTTCTTC

v_call: TRBV13
clone_size: -
j_call: TRBJ1-2
d_call: -
cdr3_aa: CASSSGQYGYTF
cdr3_nt: TGTGCCAGCAGCTCCGGACAGTATGGCTACACCTTC

v_call: TRBV11-2
clone_size: -
j_call: TRBJ1-1
d_call: -
cdr3_aa: CASSLDVNTEAFF
cdr3_nt: TGTGCCAGCAGCTTAGACGTAAACACTGAAGCTTTCTTT

v_call: TRBV10-2
clone_size: few
j_call: TRBJ2-2
d_call: -
cdr3_aa: CATGSQGELFF
cdr3_nt: TGCGCCACGGGGAGTCAAGGGGAGCTGTTTTTT